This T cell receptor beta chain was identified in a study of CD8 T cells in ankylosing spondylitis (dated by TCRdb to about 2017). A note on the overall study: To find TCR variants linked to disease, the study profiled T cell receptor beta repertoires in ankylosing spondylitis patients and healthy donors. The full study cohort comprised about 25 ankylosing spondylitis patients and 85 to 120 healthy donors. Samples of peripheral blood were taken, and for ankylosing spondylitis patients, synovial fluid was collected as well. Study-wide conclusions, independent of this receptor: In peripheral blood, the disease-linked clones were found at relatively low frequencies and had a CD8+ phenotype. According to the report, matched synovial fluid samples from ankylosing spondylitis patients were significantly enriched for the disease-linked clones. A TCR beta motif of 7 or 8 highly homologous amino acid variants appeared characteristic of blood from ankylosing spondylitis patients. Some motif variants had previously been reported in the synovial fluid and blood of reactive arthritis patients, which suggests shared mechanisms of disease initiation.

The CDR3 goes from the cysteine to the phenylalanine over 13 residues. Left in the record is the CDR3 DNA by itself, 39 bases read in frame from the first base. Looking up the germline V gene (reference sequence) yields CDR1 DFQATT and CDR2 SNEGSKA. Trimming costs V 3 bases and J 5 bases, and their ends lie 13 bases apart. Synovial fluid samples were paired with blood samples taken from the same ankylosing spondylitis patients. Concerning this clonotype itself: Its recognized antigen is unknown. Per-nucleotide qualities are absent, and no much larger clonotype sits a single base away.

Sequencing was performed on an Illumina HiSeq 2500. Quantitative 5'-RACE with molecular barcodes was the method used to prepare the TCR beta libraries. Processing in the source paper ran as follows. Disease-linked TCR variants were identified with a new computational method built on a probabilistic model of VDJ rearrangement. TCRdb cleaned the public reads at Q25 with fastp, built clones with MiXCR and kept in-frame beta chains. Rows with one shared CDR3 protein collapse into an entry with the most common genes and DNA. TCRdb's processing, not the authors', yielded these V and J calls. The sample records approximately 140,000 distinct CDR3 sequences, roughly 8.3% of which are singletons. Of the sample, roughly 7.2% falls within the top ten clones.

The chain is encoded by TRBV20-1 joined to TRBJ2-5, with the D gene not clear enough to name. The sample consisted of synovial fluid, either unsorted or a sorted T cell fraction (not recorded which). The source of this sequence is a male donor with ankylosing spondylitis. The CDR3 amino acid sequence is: CSASPGVIETQYF. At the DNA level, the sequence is TGCAGTGCTAGTCCTGGGGTTATTGAGACCCAGTACTTC.